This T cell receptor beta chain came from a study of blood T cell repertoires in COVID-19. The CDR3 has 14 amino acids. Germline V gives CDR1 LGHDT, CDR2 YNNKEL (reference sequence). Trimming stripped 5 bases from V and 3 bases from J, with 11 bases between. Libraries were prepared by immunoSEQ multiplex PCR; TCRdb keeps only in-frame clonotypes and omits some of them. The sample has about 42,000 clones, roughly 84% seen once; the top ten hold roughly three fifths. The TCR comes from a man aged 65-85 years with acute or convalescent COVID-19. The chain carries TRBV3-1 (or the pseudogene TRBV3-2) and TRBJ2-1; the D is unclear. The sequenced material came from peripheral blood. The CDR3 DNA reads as TGTGCCAGCAGCTCGCATTTAGACTACAATGAGCAGTTCTTC. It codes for CASSSHLDYNEQFF.